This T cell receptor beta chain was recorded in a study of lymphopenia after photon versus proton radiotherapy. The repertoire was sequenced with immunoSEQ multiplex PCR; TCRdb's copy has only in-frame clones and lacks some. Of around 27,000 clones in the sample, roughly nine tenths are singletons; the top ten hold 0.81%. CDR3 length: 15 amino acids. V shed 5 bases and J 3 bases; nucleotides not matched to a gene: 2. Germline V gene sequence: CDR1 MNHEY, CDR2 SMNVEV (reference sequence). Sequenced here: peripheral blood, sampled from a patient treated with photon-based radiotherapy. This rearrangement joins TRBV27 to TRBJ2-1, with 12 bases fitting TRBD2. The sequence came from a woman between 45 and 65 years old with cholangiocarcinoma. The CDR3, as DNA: TGTGCCAGCAGTCAGACTAGCGGGGGCTACAATGAGCAGTTCTTC. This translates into CASSQTSGGYNEQFF.